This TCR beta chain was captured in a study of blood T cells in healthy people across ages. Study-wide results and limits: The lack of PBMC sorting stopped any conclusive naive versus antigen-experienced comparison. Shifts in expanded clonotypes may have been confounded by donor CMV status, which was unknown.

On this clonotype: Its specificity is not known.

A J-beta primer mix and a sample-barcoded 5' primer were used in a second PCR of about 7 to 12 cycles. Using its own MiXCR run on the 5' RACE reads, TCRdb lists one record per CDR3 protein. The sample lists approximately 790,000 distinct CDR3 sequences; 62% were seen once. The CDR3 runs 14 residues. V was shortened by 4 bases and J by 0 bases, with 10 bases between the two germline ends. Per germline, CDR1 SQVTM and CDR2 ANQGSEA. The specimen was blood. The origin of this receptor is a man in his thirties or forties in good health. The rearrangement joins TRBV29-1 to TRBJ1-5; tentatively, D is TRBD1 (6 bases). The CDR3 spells CSVGTDYSNQPQHF. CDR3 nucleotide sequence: TGCAGCGTTGGGACAGACTATAGCAATCAGCCCCAGCATTTT.